The subject of this entry is one TCR beta chain. No cognate antigen has been identified for it. No much larger clone is present one base from it, and per-base qualities are unavailable. The sample comes from a study of shared clonotypes between healthy human individuals (TCRdb year 2020). Regarding the study in general: A few men and a couple of women, aged 18 to 49 years, made up the cohort. To estimate repertoire size and how much clonotype sharing occurs between individuals, the study deeply sequenced the blood TCR repertoires of about five healthy adults. Between about 0.85 and 9.5 billion PBMCs per donor were obtained by leukapheresis. To increase sequencing depth and limit assay-specific biases, TCR repertoire library preparation and sequencing were carried out by different laboratories using diverse techniques. Per donor, three plates each were used for CD4 naive and CD4 memory, two for CD8 naive, and one for CD8 memory. Study-wide conclusions, independent of this receptor: The genetic and exposure-history diversity represented was limited by the small number of donors. Pairwise subsampling indicated that sequencing depth was expected to affect the degree of clonotype sharing among donors. Incomplete sequencing was indicated by rarefaction of sorted-subset datasets, despite the large sequencing depth. Sharing across several donors was observed for about 5% of naive CD4, over 3% of naive CD8, roughly 2.4% of memory CD4, and about 0.39% of memory CD8 clonotypes. Sampling was restricted to blood, and TCR repertoires in tissue are likely to differ from TCR repertoires in blood. Estimated clonotype richness was generally larger for naive than for memory subsets. Clonotypes shared by all four sorted-subset donors showed higher generation probabilities than non-shared clonotypes.

Using the deep immunoSEQ assay, TCR CDR3 regions were amplified from genomic DNA by multiplex PCR. For each cell subset, the extracted genomic DNA was distributed evenly across all wells of several immunoSEQ 96-well plates, and each plate served as one replicate. For sorted subsets, around 200 ng genomic DNA, equal to some 30,000 T cell genomes, was loaded into each replicate PCR. The purified libraries were quantified using a Qubit 3.0 fluorometer, sized with a Bioanalyzer 2100, and then quantified again using the KAPA Library Quantification kit. Each immunoSEQ 96-well plate was sequenced on its own single-read 150-cycle Illumina NextSeq 550 flow cell. The authors' pipeline ran thus. The immunoSEQ output contained only junctional sequences without quality scores, so filtering could not match that applied to full-length reads. To assign V/J genes and CDR3, sequences were annotated against IMGT germline references using PyIR, a Python wrapper for IgBLAST v1.9. Reads were filtered out if the reads had weak V/J assignments (E-value above 1e-6), no CDR3, stop codons, out-of-frame junctions, or ambiguous translated residues. V3J clonotypes were defined by identical inferred V gene, J gene, and CDR3 amino acid sequence. The percentage overlap between two repertoires was calculated by dividing the number of shared unique clonotypes by the size of the smaller repertoire. Repertoire richness was assessed with RTK rarefaction, the Chao1 estimator, and Recon v2.1 estimates of unobserved clonotypes. OLGA was used to compute generation probabilities for all TCRbeta clonotypes that the gDNA method yielded from a handful of donors. The table comes from immuneACCESS by way of TCRdb, which keeps in-frame sequences with V and J called. Part of the clones is missing from these tables; in studies checked, under half for an unresolved V gene and the rest for unknown reasons. Clonal size and the V and J genes are those of that table, whereas D and trimming came from the DNA. This sample comprises approximately 720,000 clones, approximately 75% of them detected only once. The ten largest clonotypes hold 1.8% of the sample.

Reading from cysteine to phenylalanine, the CDR3 counts 12 amino acids. Only CDR3 DNA remains: 36 bases, in frame from the first base. The germline V gene gives CDR1 as SQVTM and CDR2 as ANQGSEA. The germline V and J ends show losses of 2 bases and 12 bases respectively, and no gene match explains 5 bases of the junction. The donors were healthy, HIV-negative adults who had no recently reported acute infections or vaccinations. Every donor was a Caucasian adult living in Nashville, Tennessee, USA. Magnetic negative selection was used to enrich CD4+ T cells, after which naive cells were positively selected on CD45RA and the negative fraction became the memory subset. Blood was obtained by leukapheresis, after which PBMCs were separated by Ficoll-Histopaque density gradient centrifugation and cryopreserved in liquid nitrogen vapor phase. Analytical flow cytometry was used to check the purity and quantity of each magnetically sorted T cell population. Genomic DNA was isolated from every sorted fraction and measured by UV absorbance on a Nanodrop 2000c.

This chain joins TRBV29-1 to TRBJ2-1, and 9 junction bases match TRBD2. Source material: memory CD4+ T cells sorted from blood. The cell subset or site label, as the study defines it: CD45RA-negative fraction. The TCR sequence derives from a woman aged 30 to 39 in good health. The nucleotides are TGCAGCGTTGAACTAGCGGGAAAGTCGCAGTTCTTC. Its protein is CSVELAGKSQFF.